This T cell receptor (beta chain) is drawn from a study of T cells in Graves' hyperthyroidism and ophthalmopathy. Study at large: Initial diagnosis, before any treatment, was when peripheral blood was collected.

A word on this clonotype: Its antigen remains unidentified. One end of the junction fails to match germline, which may point to a read error.

The CDR3 is made up of 17 amino acids. Germline assignment: CDR1 SGHAT and CDR2 FQNNGV. Subjects aged 18 to 65 presented with newly diagnosed hyperthyroidism of less than 2 months' duration. RNA transcripts served as the template for amplifying TCR beta CDR3 regions. HTBI primers drove first-round RT-PCR of the TCR CDR3. MiXCR, run by TCRdb on the multiplex PCR reads, gives a single entry per CDR3 protein. The sample includes some 600,000 distinct CDR3 sequences, approximately 14% seen only once; the top ten take more than 5%. General study findings and limits: Model output signaled ophthalmopathy a median around 6.9 months ahead of onset.

The sequence was obtained from a woman under 40 with Graves' hyperthyroidism that later progressed to Graves' ophthalmopathy. The sequencing input was blood. V is TRBV11-2 and J is TRBJ2-1; 9 nucleotides align to TRBD2. For the CDR3, the DNA is TGTGCCAGCAGCCCCGACCTGGGGACTAGCTCCAACAATGAGCAGTTCTTC. Translation gives CASSPDLGTSSNNEQFF.